Each of the 27 T cell receptor beta chains below was sequenced from the same sample in a study of cytomegalovirus exposure and HLA in healthy donors. Researchers ran the PCR with 60 Vbeta and 13 Jbeta primers. Sequencing was performed with immunoSEQ multiplex PCR; in TCRdb, only in-frame clones are kept and a portion is missing. The sample lists 100,000 or so clones; around 74% were seen once. Specimen: PBMCs. The receptor set was obtained from a woman aged 40 to 49 in good health and CMV-seronegative.

CDR3: CAWSNRREWKKPQHF. DNA for the CDR3: TGTGCCTGGAGTAATCGTCGGGAATGGAAGAAGCCCCAGCATTTT. The chain joins TRBV30 to TRBJ1-5; D gene unclear. In germline, CDR1 is GTSNPN, CDR2 SVGIG (reference sequence). The length of the CDR3 is 15 residues. V lost 2 bases and J 8 bases, leaving 19 bases between the germline ends.

This chain links TRBV6-1 with TRBJ2-5; tentatively, D is TRBD1 (5 bases). The end of the DNA is better explained by TRBJ2-7, so the J call may be wrong. Germline V gene sequence: CDR1 MNHNS, CDR2 SASEGT. This CDR3 contains 14 residues. CDR3 amino acids: CASSAGLPPYEQYF. The DNA for the CDR3 is TGTGCCAGCAGTGCAGGGCTGCCGCCGTACGAGCAGTACTTC.

The rearrangement uses TRBV14 and TRBJ2-7, with TRBD1 matching 7 bases. The CDR3 totals 15 residues. Germline trimming cut 6 bases from V and 2 bases from J; bases unmatched to any gene: 10. Germline V gives CDR1 SGHDN, CDR2 FVKESK. DNA for the CDR3: TGTGCCAGCAGGTTCACCGGGACAGCTCCCTACGAGCAGTACTTC. Translated: CASRFTGTAPYEQYF.

This clone was recorded once. The chain has TRBV10-2 and TRBJ2-1, with TRBD1 matching 9 bases. The germline CDR1 and CDR2 sequences are WSHSY and SAAADI. The J segment lost 9 bases and the V segment lost 3 bases, leaving 9 bases of the junction unmatched. The CDR3 has 15 residues. Here the CDR3 DNA reads TGCGCCAGCAGTGATCGGGGACAGGGTGGCGGTGAGCAGTTCTTC. Amino acids: CASSDRGQGGGEQFF.

The rearrangement joins TRBV7-9 to TRBJ2-1, with TRBD2 matching over 14 bases. The CDR3 length is 18 residues. Germline loops: CDR1 SEHNR, CDR2 FQNEAQ (reference sequence). Trimming took 3 bases from V and 4 from J; bases not matched to a gene: 8. The CDR3 DNA is TGTGCCAGCAGCTTTTGGGGACTAGCGGGAGCAGTGTACAATGAGCAGTTCTTC. This codes for CASSFWGLAGAVYNEQFF.

The gene calls are TRBV5-1 and TRBJ2-2; the match to TRBD1 covers 7 bases. Per germline, CDR1 SGHRS and CDR2 YFSETQ. J gave up 3 bases and V 4 bases, and 9 bases lay outside the gene matches. CDR3 length equals 16 residues. CDR3 amino acids: CASSTQPTGDTGELFF. The CDR3 coding sequence is TGCGCCAGCAGCACTCAACCTACAGGGGACACCGGGGAGCTGTTTTTT.

This chain links TRBV9 with TRBJ2-5; D perhaps matches TRBD1 (5 bases). This CDR3 spans 15 amino acids. The germline V gene has CDR1 SGDLS and CDR2 YYNGEE. The V end lost 4 bases, the J end lost 4 bases, and 17 bases lay between the germline ends. For the CDR3, the DNA is TGTGCCAGCAGCCTTAAGGCGAGGCAGGGAGAGACCCAGTACTTC. This gives the protein CASSLKARQGETQYF.

The rearrangement links TRBV11-2 to TRBJ2-5; tentative D call: TRBD1 (6 bases). V shed 5 bases and J shed 7 bases, with 17 bases lying between them. CDR3 size: 14 residues. The germline V gene has CDR1 SGHAT and CDR2 FQNNGV. The CDR3 here is CASSPQDSLGTQYF. The CDR3 bases are TGTGCCAGCAGCCCACAGGACAGTTTGGGGACCCAGTACTTC. Complete variable domain (other parts from reference TRBV11-2 and TRBJ2-5): EAGVAQSPRYKIIEKRQSVAFWCNPISGHATLYWYQQILGQGPKLLIQFQNNGVVDDSQLPKDRFSAERLKGVDSTLKIQPAKLEDSAVYLCASSPQDSLGTQYFGPGTRLLVL.

The chain is built from TRBV5-4 and TRBJ1-1; D not certain. The CDR3 is 13 amino acids. V shed 4 bases and J shed 1 base, with 8 bases lying between them. Per the germline V gene, CDR1 is SGHNT and CDR2 is YYREEE (reference sequence). The CDR3 region is CASSRDKNTEAFF. As DNA, the CDR3 is TGTGCCAGCAGCAGAGACAAGAACACTGAAGCTTTCTTT.

The chain is built from TRBV7-9 and TRBJ2-7; TRBD1 matches at 7 bases. V trimming: 5 bases; J trimming: 5 bases; junction bases outside the gene matches: 9. CDR3 size: 14 residues. The V gene's germline CDR1 is SEHNR and CDR2 FQNEAQ (reference sequence). CDR3 in DNA: TGTGCCAGCAGCGCAGCGACAGGGTTCAACGAGCAGTACTTC. Amino acids: CASSAATGFNEQYF. Supplemented by reference TRBV7-9 and TRBJ2-7, the full variable domain reads DTGVSQNPRHKITKRGQNVTFRCDPISEHNRLYWYRQTLGQGPEFLTYFQNEAQLEKSRLLSDRFSAERPKGSFSTLEIQRTEQGDSAMYLCASSAATGFNEQYFGPGTRLTVT.

The chain combines TRBV7-3 with TRBJ2-1; possible D gene TRBD2, 6 bases. This CDR3 is built from 15 residues. Germline values: CDR1 SGHTA, CDR2 FQGTGA. Trimming removed 5 bases from V and 4 bases from J, with 15 bases in between. CDR3 DNA sequence: TGTGCCAGCAGCGTCGGCGGGGCGCGATACAATGAGCAGTTCTTC. Amino acids: CASSVGGARYNEQFF.

The chain combines TRBV6-4 with TRBJ2-1, with 7 bases lining up with TRBD2. Germline values: CDR1 MRHNA, CDR2 SNTAGT. This CDR3 contains 16 residues. V gave up 0 bases and J gave up 5 bases; unmatched junction bases: 7. This CDR3 is CASSDSFHGRDNEQFF. As DNA, the CDR3 is TGTGCCAGCAGTGACTCGTTCCATGGGAGGGACAATGAGCAGTTCTTC.

The rearrangement uses TRBV29-1 and TRBJ2-5; 7 bases are shared with TRBD1. This CDR3 region has 14 residues. From germline, CDR1 is SQVTM and CDR2 ANQGSEA. V shed 8 bases, J shed 2 bases, and the junction held 11 bases outside the gene matches. The CDR3 loop is CSSRDRRVQETQYF. The CDR3, as DNA: TGCAGCTCACGGGACAGACGAGTACAAGAGACCCAGTACTTC.

This clone was detected only once. This chain connects TRBV10-3 to TRBJ2-3; TRBD2 is a possible D gene (5 bases). CDR3 length: 16 residues. The V gene's germline CDR1 is ENHRY and CDR2 SYGVKD. V shed 3 bases and J shed 4 bases, with 17 bases lying between them. This chain's CDR3 is CAISETPGGGADTQYF. CDR3 in DNA: TGTGCCATCAGTGAAACCCCGGGTGGAGGCGCAGATACGCAGTATTTT.

The chain recombines TRBV7-6 with TRBJ2-2, with 10 bases fitting TRBD2. J gave up 0 bases and V 5 bases, and 6 bases lay outside the gene matches. Per the germline V gene, CDR1 is SGHVS and CDR2 is FNYEAQ. The CDR3 runs 17 residues. The CDR3 DNA reads TGTGCCAGCAGCACTAGGACTAGCGGCTCGAACACCGGGGAGCTGTTTTTT. Translated, it gives CASSTRTSGSNTGELFF.

The chain employs TRBV5-1 and TRBJ2-5; no firm D call. Trimming left V 4 bases short and J 4 bases short, with 11 bases between. The CDR3 extends over 13 amino acids. From germline, CDR1 is SGHRS and CDR2 YFSETQ. CDR3 residues: CASSLVLAETQYF. CDR3 nucleotides: TGCGCCAGCAGCCTTGTCTTGGCAGAGACCCAGTACTTC.

The chain carries TRBV18 and TRBJ1-2; TRBD1 matches at 11 bases. The V segment lost 2 bases and the J segment 7 bases; nucleotides outside the gene matches: 0. The CDR3 has 13 residues. Germline V gene data show CDR1 as KGHSH and CDR2 as LQKENI. The CDR3 bases are TGTGCCAGCTCACCAGGGACAGGGGGTGGCTACACCTTC. Protein product: CASSPGTGGGYTF.

The chain carries TRBV13 and TRBJ2-7; 9 positions agree with TRBD1. The junction had 9 bases not matched to a gene; V was cut back by 3 bases and J by 6 bases. Germline CDR1 and CDR2: PRHDT and FYEKMQ (reference sequence). This CDR3 has 15 amino acids. CDR3 protein: CASSLLQGAIGEQYF. The CDR3, as DNA: TGTGCCAGCAGCTTGTTACAGGGGGCGATTGGCGAGCAGTACTTC.

The table lists this clone with a few counts. CDR3 residues: CASSSRGGGTNEKLFF. CDR3 DNA: TGTGCCAGCAGTTCCAGAGGGGGGGGGACTAATGAAAAACTGTTTTTT. The chain employs TRBV6-5 and TRBJ1-4, with a tentative D call TRBD1 (6 bases). Between the trimmed V and J ends, which lost 4 bases and 2 bases, there was a span of 14 bases. The CDR3 is made up of 16 amino acids. Germline V gene lookup returns CDR1 MNHEY and CDR2 SVGAGI.

This chain uses TRBV9 with TRBJ2-7; 11 nucleotides align to TRBD2. CDR3 size: 15 residues. The germline V gene encodes CDR1 SGDLS and CDR2 YYNGEE. V shed 4 bases, J shed 2 bases, and the junction held 5 bases outside the gene matches. DNA for the CDR3: TGTGCCAGCAGCCGGAATAGCGGGGGGGCCTACGAGCAGTACTTC. Translating it yields CASSRNSGGAYEQYF.

This clone was seen a handful of times. This chain uses TRBV7-3 with TRBJ2-1; 12 bases are shared with TRBD2. The CDR3 runs 17 residues. The V gene end was trimmed by 6 bases and the J gene end by 3 bases; junction bases not matched to a gene: 9. Germline V CDR1 and CDR2: SGHTA, FQGTGA. CDR3 protein: CASSLRTGLAGYNEQFF. The CDR3 DNA follows: TGTGCCAGCAGTCTACGGACGGGACTAGCGGGCTACAATGAGCAGTTCTTC.

This clone was detected a few times. The rearrangement joins TRBV28 to TRBJ2-1; 8 bases fit TRBD1. CDR3 length: 13 amino acids. Trimming cost V 5 bases and J 8 bases; bases outside gene matches: 5. Germline V gene sequence: CDR1 MDHEN, CDR2 SYDVKM. Here the CDR3 DNA reads TGTGCCAGCAGTGCAGGACAGGGCGATGAGCAGTTCTTC. It yields the protein CASSAGQGDEQFF.

This clone has only one observation. The chain joins TRBV7-9 to TRBJ1-4, with D unresolved. CDR3 length: 15 residues. V was clipped by 6 bases and J by 0 bases, with 11 bases between them. Germline lookup yields CDR1 SEHNR and CDR2 FQNEAQ (reference sequence). The CDR3 reads CASSKSFATNEKLFF. The CDR3 nucleotides are TGTGCCAGCAGTAAATCTTTTGCAACTAATGAAAAACTGTTTTTT. Looking up the rest from reference TRBV7-9 and TRBJ1-4 gives the full variable domain: DTGVSQNPRHKITKRGQNVTFRCDPISEHNRLYWYRQTLGQGPEFLTYFQNEAQLEKSRLLSDRFSAERPKGSFSTLEIQRTEQGDSAMYLCASSKSFATNEKLFFGSGTQLSVL.

The chain's CDR3 is CASSLVASGGEETQYF. Here the CDR3 DNA reads TGTGCCAGCAGCTTAGTGGCTAGCGGGGGGGAAGAGACCCAGTACTTC. The V and J genes are TRBV7-2 and TRBJ2-5; 12 nucleotides align to TRBD2. The J segment lost 3 bases and the V segment lost 1 base, leaving 3 bases of the junction unmatched. This CDR3 region has 16 residues. Germline assignment: CDR1 SGHTA and CDR2 FQGNSA.

This chain joins TRBV5-1 and TRBJ2-3; the match to TRBD2 covers 7 bases. Per germline, CDR1 SGHRS and CDR2 YFSETQ. With 2 bases clipped from V and 0 bases from J, the junction kept 6 bases outside the gene matches. This CDR3 spans 16 amino acids. Here the CDR3 DNA reads TGCGCCAGCAGCTTCCCCGGACTAGGGAGCACAGATACGCAGTATTTT. This gives the protein CASSFPGLGSTDTQYF.

The chain's CDR3 is CASSDASGYNEQFF. DNA for the CDR3: TGTGCCAGCAGTGACGCCAGCGGGTACAATGAGCAGTTCTTC. The rearrangement links TRBV2 to TRBJ2-1; D is perhaps TRBD2 (6 bases). V was shortened by 3 bases and J by 4 bases, with 10 bases between the two germline ends. The CDR3 consists of 14 residues. Germline assignment: CDR1 SNHLY and CDR2 FYNNEI.

This chain uses TRBV15 with TRBJ2-1, with 10 positions matching TRBD2. Germline lookup yields CDR1 LNHNV and CDR2 YYDKDF (reference sequence). The CDR3 is made up of 16 amino acids. Trimming at V came to 4 bases and at J to 5 bases, leaving 8 bases not matched to a gene. CDR3 amino acids: CATSNQLAGTDNEQFF. The DNA of the CDR3 is TGTGCCACCAGCAACCAACTAGCGGGGACCGACAATGAGCAGTTCTTC.